A selection of T cell receptor beta chains follows, all from one sample in a study of identical twins. MiXCR, applied by TCRdb to the 5' RACE reads, yields one record per CDR3 protein. The sample carries fewer than 500,000 distinct CDR3 sequences, around 24% recorded once. In addition, the sample was reused for a study of T cells expressing NK-cell markers.

The sequencing input was CD4+ T cells sorted from blood. The receptor set was obtained from a woman under 30 in good health. Each CDR3 is given with its conserved first and last residue. Each record gives: clone size, D gene, V gene, J gene, CDR3 protein, CDR3 DNA. A D gene is named only where the DNA matches it firmly. Some rows mark clone size as missing; the rest say once, few, many or name a class of expanded clone.

few	NA	TRBV11-2	TRBJ1-2	CASTPGGGGYTF	TGTGCCAGCACACCCGGAGGGGGTGGCTACACCTTC
few	TRBD1	TRBV9	TRBJ2-1	CASSVDRAYEQFF	TGTGCCAGCAGCGTGGACAGGGCGTATGAGCAGTTCTTC
few	NA	TRBV10-3	TRBJ2-2	CAISESRGPNTGELFF	TGTGCCATCAGTGAGTCGAGGGGACCCAACACCGGGGAGCTGTTTTTT
NA	TRBD2	TRBV6-1	TRBJ2-7	CASSERSGSSNEQYF	TGTGCCAGCAGCGAAAGAAGCGGGAGTAGCAACGAGCAGTACTTC
few	NA	TRBV20-1	TRBJ2-1	CSARDPKRGNNEQFF	TGCAGTGCTAGAGACCCCAAACGGGGGAACAATGAGCAGTTCTTC
few	NA	TRBV20-1	TRBJ1-3	CSARTNSGNTIYF	TGCAGTGCTAGGACAAACTCTGGAAACACCATATATTTT
few	NA	TRBV12-3/TRBV12-4	TRBJ2-2	CASSDNANTGELFF	TGTGCCAGCAGCGACAACGCGAACACCGGGGAGCTGTTTTTT
few	NA	TRBV4-2	TRBJ2-7	CASSQGIFYEQYF	TGTGCCAGCAGCCAAGGAATCTTTTACGAGCAGTACTTC
NA	NA	TRBV5-1	TRBJ2-7	CASSIERSSYEQYF	TGCGCCAGCAGTATAGAGCGGAGCTCCTACGAGCAGTACTTC
NA	NA	TRBV2	TRBJ2-7	CADPGARESYEQYF	TGTGCCGACCCGGGGGCCAGGGAATCCTACGAGCAGTACTTC
few	NA	TRBV5-1	TRBJ2-1	CASSLEGLIYEQFF	TGCGCCAGCAGCTTGGAGGGCCTAATATATGAGCAGTTCTTC
NA	NA	TRBV3-1	TRBJ2-1	CASSQTVGPIEQFF	TGTGCCAGCAGCCAAACGGTCGGGCCCATTGAGCAGTTCTTC
many	NA	TRBV6-5	TRBJ2-7	CASSYRGEQYF	TGTGCCAGCAGTTACAGGGGCGAGCAGTACTTC
NA	TRBD1	TRBV25-1	TRBJ1-4	CASSAGGQGAEKLFF	TGTGCCAGCAGTGCCGGAGGACAGGGGGCTGAAAAACTGTTTTTT
few	NA	TRBV6-2/TRBV6-3	TRBJ2-1	CASSYRGPRWDNEQFF	TGTGCCAGCAGTTACCGCGGGCCCCGTTGGGACAATGAGCAGTTCTTC
few	NA	TRBV5-1	TRBJ1-4	CASSGGTNEKLFF	TGCGCCAGCAGTGGGGGAACTAATGAAAAACTGTTTTTT
NA	NA	TRBV28	TRBJ1-2	CASSFPPVNYGYTF	TGTGCCAGCAGTTTCCCGCCGGTAAACTATGGCTACACCTTC
NA	NA	TRBV2	TRBJ2-1	CASVAAGYNEQFF	TGTGCCAGTGTCGCGGCCGGCTACAATGAGCAGTTCTTC
once	NA	TRBV9	TRBJ2-1	CASSSYQSGLPYNEQFF	TGTGCCAGCAGCTCTTACCAGTCTGGACTCCCCTACAATGAGCAGTTCTTC
NA	TRBD2	TRBV20-1	TRBJ2-3	CSARLGTSGGRTQYF	TGCAGTGCTAGATTGGGGACTAGCGGGGGACGCACGCAGTATTTT
NA	NA	TRBV2	TRBJ2-7	CASSEAVGEQYF	TGTGCCAGCAGTGAAGCCGTAGGCGAGCAGTACTTC
few	NA	TRBV24-1	TRBJ1-2	CATSVGSGYTF	TGTGCCACCAGTGTCGGCAGTGGCTACACCTTC
few	TRBD1	TRBV5-1	TRBJ1-1	CASRTARGRGPYTEAFF	TGCGCCAGCAGAACCGCGCGCGGCAGGGGGCCGTACACTGAAGCTTTCTTT
few	TRBD1	TRBV29-1	TRBJ2-3	CSVADRAPDTQYF	TGCAGCGTTGCCGACAGGGCCCCAGATACGCAGTATTTT
few	NA	TRBV20-1	TRBJ2-2	CSAAPLNTGELFF	TGCAGTGCGGCTCCCCTGAACACCGGGGAGCTGTTTTTT
NA	NA	TRBV20-1	TRBJ2-1	CSARRPGPGPFF	TGCAGTGCTAGGCGCCCGGGACCCGGTCCGTTCTTC
NA	TRBD1	TRBV20-1	TRBJ1-2	CSASRTGVNYGYTF	TGCAGTGCTAGCCGGACAGGGGTCAACTATGGCTACACCTTC
few	NA	TRBV10-1	TRBJ2-3	CASTFPGFSADTQYF	TGCGCCAGCACCTTCCCCGGTTTTAGTGCAGATACGCAGTATTTT
few	NA	TRBV7-3	TRBJ2-1	CASSSYQTGSPEQFF	TGTGCCAGCAGCTCTTATCAAACAGGGAGCCCTGAGCAGTTCTTC
NA	NA	TRBV20-1	TRBJ1-1	CSASSRVYEAFF	TGCAGTGCTAGCAGCAGGGTATACGAAGCTTTCTTT
NA	NA	TRBV5-1	TRBJ2-3	CASSLGQLISTDTQYF	TGCGCCAGCAGCTTGGGGCAATTAATAAGCACAGATACGCAGTATTTT
NA	TRBD2	TRBV20-1	TRBJ2-7	CSASLPGGSRYEQYF	TGCAGTGCTAGTTTGCCTGGCGGGAGCAGGTACGAGCAGTACTTC
NA	TRBD1	TRBV29-1	TRBJ1-1	CSVRTGAAFF	TGCAGCGTCCGGACAGGGGCAGCTTTCTTT
NA	TRBD2	TRBV3-1	TRBJ2-7	CASRTVAGMLYF	TGTGCCAGTCGAACCGTAGCGGGGATGCTGTACTTC
NA	TRBD2	TRBV5-1	TRBJ2-5	CASSYRLAGGYQETQYF	TGCGCCAGCAGCTACAGACTGGCGGGGGGGTACCAAGAGACCCAGTACTTC
many	NA	TRBV5-1	TRBJ2-3	CASSLDPGSDTQYF	TGCGCCAGCAGCTTGGACCCGGGGTCAGATACGCAGTATTTT